This T cell receptor beta chain originates from a study of response to subunit inactivated influenza vaccine. TCRdb called the RT-PCR reads again in MiXCR, with one record for every CDR3 protein. Here the sample spans about 700,000 distinct CDR3 sequences, about 15% being singletons. As regards this clonotype: As yet, its antigen is unknown.

General study results and limits: With each seasonal influenza vaccination, the authors suggested, few new T cells are recruited.

The CDR3 spans 15 residues. V was clipped by 4 bases and J by 5 bases; unmatched bases: 10. Germline V gene lookup returns CDR1 WSHSY and CDR2 SAAADI. This sequence joins TRBV10-2 and TRBJ2-5; TRBD1 matches at 7 bases. The TCR sequence derives from a man between 45 and 60 years old who received an inactivated influenza vaccine. Source: PBMCs from blood, taken 14 to 15 days before vaccination. CDR3 protein: CASSGTDRVRETQYF. CDR3 nucleotides: TGCGCCAGCAGTGGGACCGACAGGGTGCGGGAGACCCAGTACTTC.